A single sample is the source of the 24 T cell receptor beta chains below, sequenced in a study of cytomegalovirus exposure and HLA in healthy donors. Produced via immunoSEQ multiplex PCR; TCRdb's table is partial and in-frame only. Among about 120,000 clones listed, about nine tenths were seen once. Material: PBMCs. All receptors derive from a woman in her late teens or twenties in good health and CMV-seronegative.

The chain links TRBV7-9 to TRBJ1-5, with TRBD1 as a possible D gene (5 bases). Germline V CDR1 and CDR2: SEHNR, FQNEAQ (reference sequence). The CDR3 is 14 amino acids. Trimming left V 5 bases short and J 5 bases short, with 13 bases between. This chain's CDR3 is CASSRGGSYQPQHF. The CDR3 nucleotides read TGTGCCAGCAGCCGCGGGGGGAGTTATCAGCCCCAGCATTTT.

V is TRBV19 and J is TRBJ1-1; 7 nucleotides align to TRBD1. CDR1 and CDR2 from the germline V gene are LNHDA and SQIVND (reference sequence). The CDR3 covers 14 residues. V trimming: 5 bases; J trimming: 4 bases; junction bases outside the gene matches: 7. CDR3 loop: CASSSTGYLTEAFF. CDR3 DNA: TGTGCCAGTAGTTCGACAGGGTATCTCACTGAAGCTTTCTTT.

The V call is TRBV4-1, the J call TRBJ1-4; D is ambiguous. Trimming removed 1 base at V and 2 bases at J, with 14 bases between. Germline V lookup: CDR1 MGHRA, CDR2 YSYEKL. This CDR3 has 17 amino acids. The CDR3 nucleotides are TGCGCCAGCAGCCAAGTCGGCGGCTTCCCTACTAATGAAAAACTGTTTTTT. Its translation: CASSQVGGFPTNEKLFF.

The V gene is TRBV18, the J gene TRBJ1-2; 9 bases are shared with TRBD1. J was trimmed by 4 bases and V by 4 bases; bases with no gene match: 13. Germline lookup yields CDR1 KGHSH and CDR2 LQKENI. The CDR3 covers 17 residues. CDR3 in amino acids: CASSQGTGGALAYGYTF. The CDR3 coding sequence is TGTGCCAGCTCACAGGGAACAGGGGGCGCTTTGGCCTATGGCTACACCTTC.

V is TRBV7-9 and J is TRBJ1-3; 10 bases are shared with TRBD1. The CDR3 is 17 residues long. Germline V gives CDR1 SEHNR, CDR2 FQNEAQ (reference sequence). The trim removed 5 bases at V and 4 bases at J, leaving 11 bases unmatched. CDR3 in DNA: TGTGCCAGCAGCCTCAATCCGGGACAGGGGTCCGGAAACACCATATATTTT. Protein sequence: CASSLNPGQGSGNTIYF.

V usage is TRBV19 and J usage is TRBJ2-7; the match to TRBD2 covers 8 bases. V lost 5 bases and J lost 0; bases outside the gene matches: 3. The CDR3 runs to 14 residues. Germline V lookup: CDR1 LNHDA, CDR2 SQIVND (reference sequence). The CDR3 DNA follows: TGTGCCAGTAGTCCCGGGGGGGTCTCCTACGAGCAGTACTTC. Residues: CASSPGGVSYEQYF.

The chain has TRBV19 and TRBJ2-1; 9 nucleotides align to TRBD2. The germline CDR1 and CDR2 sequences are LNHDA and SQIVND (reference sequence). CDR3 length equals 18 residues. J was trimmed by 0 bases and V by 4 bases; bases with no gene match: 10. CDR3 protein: CASSTGIIAGDSYNEQFF. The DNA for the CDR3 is TGTGCCAGTAGTACTGGGATCATAGCGGGAGACTCCTACAATGAGCAGTTCTTC. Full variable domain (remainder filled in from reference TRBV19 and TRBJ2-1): DGGITQSPKYLFRKEGQNVTLSCEQNLNHDAMYWYRQDPGQGLRLIYYSQIVNDFQKGDIAEGYSVSREKKESFPLTVTSAQKNPTAFYLCASSTGIIAGDSYNEQFFGPGTRLTVL.

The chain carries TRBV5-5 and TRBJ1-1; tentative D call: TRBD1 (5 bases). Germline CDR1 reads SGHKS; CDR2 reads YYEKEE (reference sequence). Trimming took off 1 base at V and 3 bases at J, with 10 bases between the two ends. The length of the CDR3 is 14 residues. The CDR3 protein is CASSLQGTDTEAFF. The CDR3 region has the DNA TGTGCCAGCAGCTTGCAGGGTACGGACACTGAAGCTTTCTTT.

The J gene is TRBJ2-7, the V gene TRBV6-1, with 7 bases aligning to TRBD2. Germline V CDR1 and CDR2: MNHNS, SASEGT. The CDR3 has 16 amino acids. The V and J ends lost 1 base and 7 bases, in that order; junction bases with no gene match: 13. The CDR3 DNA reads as TGTGCCAGCAGTGAAGGCCCCAGATGGGGGGAGGGGGAGCAGTACTTC. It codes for CASSEGPRWGEGEQYF.

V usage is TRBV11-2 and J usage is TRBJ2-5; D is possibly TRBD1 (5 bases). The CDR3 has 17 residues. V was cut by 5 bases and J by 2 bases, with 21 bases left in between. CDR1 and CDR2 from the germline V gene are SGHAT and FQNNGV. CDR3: CASSVSDSLPPQETQYF. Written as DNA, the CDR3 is TGTGCCAGCAGCGTCTCAGACAGCCTCCCCCCACAAGAGACCCAGTACTTC.

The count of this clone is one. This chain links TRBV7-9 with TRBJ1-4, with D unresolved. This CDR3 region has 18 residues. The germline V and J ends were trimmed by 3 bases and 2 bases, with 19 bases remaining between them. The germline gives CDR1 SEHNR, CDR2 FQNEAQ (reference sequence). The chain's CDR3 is CASSFPKGSGYTNEKLFF. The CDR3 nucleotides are TGTGCCAGCAGCTTCCCGAAGGGTTCGGGGTATACTAATGAAAAACTGTTTTTT.

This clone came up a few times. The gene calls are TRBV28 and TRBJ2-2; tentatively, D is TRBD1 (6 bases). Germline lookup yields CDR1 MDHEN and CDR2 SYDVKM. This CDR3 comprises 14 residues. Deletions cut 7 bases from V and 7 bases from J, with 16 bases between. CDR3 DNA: TGTGCCAGCAAGGGGACAATCCCCCGCGGGGAGCTGTTTTTT. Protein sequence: CASKGTIPRGELFF.

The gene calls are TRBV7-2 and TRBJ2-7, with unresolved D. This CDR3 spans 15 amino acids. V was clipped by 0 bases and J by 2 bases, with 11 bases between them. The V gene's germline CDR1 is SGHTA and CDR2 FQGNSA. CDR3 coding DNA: TGTGCCAGCAGCTTAGCAAGAGTAGTCGCCTACGAGCAGTACTTC. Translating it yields CASSLARVVAYEQYF.

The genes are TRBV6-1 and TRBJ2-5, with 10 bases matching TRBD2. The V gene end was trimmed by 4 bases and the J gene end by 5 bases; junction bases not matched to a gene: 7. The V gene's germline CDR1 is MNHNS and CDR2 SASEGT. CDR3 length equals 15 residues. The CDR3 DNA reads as TGTGCCAGCAGTGTCTTCCTAGCGGGAGACGAGACCCAGTACTTC. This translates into CASSVFLAGDETQYF.

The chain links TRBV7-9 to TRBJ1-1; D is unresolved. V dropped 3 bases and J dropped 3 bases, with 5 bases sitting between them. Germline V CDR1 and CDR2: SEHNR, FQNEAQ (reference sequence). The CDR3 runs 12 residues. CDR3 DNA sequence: TGTGCCAGCAGCTTCTCGTACACTGAAGCTTTCTTT. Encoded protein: CASSFSYTEAFF.

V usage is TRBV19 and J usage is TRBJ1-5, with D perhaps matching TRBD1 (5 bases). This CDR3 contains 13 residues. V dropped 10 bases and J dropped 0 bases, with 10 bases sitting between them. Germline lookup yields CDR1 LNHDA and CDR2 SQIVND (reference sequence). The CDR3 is CATGDSSNQPQHF. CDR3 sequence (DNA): TGTGCCACCGGCGACAGTAGCAATCAGCCCCAGCATTTT. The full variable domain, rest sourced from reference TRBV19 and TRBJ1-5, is DGGITQSPKYLFRKEGQNVTLSCEQNLNHDAMYWYRQDPGQGLRLIYYSQIVNDFQKGDIAEGYSVSREKKESFPLTVTSAQKNPTAFYLCATGDSSNQPQHFGDGTRLSIL.

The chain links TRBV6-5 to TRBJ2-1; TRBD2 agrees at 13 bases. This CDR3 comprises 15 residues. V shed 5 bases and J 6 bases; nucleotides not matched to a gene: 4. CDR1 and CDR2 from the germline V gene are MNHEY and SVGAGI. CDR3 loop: CASSPGLAGPNEQFF. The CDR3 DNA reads TGTGCCAGCAGTCCGGGACTAGCGGGACCCAATGAGCAGTTCTTC.

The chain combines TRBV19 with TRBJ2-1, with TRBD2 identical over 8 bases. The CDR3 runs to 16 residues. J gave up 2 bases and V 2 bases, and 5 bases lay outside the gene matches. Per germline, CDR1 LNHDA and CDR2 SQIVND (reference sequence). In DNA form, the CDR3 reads TGTGCCAGTAGTATATTAGCGGGAAGGACCTACAATGAGCAGTTCTTC. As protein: CASSILAGRTYNEQFF.

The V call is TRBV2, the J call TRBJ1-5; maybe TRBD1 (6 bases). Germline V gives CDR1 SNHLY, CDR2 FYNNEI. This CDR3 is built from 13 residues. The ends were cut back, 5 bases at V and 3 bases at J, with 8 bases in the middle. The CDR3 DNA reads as TGTGCCAGCAGTCAGGGGACCAATCAGCCCCAGCATTTT. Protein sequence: CASSQGTNQPQHF.

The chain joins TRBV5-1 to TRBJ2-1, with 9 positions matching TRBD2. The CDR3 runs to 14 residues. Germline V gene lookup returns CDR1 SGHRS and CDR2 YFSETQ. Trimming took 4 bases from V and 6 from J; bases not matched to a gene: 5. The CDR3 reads CASSNGLASNEQFF. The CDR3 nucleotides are TGCGCCAGCAGCAACGGACTAGCGAGCAATGAGCAGTTCTTC.

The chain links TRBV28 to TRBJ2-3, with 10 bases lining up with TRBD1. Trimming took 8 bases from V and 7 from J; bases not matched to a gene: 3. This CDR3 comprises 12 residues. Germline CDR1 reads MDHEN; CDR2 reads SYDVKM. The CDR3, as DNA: TGTGCCAGCTCGACAGGGGGCCATACGCAGTATTTT. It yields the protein CASSTGGHTQYF.

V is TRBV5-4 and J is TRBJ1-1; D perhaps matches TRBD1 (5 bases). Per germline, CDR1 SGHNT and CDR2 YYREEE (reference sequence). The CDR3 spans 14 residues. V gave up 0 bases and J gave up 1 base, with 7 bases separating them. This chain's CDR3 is CASSLVGANTEAFF. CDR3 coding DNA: TGTGCCAGCAGCTTGGTTGGGGCGAACACTGAAGCTTTCTTT.

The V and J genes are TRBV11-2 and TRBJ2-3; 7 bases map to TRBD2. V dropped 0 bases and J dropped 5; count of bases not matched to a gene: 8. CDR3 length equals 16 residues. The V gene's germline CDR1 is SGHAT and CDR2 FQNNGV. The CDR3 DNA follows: TGTGCCAGCAGCTTAGATATGGCGGGAGCGGGAGATACGCAGTATTTT. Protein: CASSLDMAGAGDTQYF.

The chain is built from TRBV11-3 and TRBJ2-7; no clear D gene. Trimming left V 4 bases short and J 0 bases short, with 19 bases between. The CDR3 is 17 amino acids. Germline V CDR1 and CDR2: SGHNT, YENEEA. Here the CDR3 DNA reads TGTGCCAGCAGCTCTTCCCGGTGGCGGTCATCCTCCTACGAGCAGTACTTC. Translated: CASSSSRWRSSSYEQYF.